Included here is one T cell receptor (beta chain) sequence, with context. Libraries were prepared by immunoSEQ multiplex PCR; TCRdb keeps only in-frame clonotypes and omits some of them. The table includes about 29,000 clones, around 91% detected once. The sample originates from a study of T cells in tuberculosis. Across the whole study: A South African cohort included IGRA-negative adolescents, latently infected IGRA-positive adolescents and adults with active tuberculosis.

Each clinical donor contributed on average roughly 90,000 T cells from unsorted cryopreserved PBMC. This CDR3 is 15 amino acids long. With 4 bases clipped from V and 1 base from J, the junction kept 4 bases outside the gene matches. CDR1 and CDR2 from the germline V gene are LNHDA and SQIVND (reference sequence). The sequencing sample was made of PBMCs. This TCR came from a donor aged 10 to 29 with latent tuberculosis or without tuberculosis infection. This chain uses TRBV19 with TRBJ2-1; 7 bases agree with TRBD2. DNA of the CDR3: TGTGCCAGTAGTAGGAAGCGGGGTTCCTACAATGAGCAGTTCTTC. Translation gives CASSRKRGSYNEQFF.